This TCR beta chain was sequenced in a study of early T cells in non-severe SARS-CoV-2 infection. Looking at the study overall: The input, bulk RNA from unsorted whole blood, was sequenced, and chains were unpaired.

V shed 3 bases and J shed 0 bases, with 6 bases lying between them. The germline CDR1 and CDR2 sequences are KGHSH and LQKENI. The CDR3 contains 15 residues. Attached unique molecular identifiers marked individual cDNA molecules. From the 5' RACE reads, TCRdb called clonotypes with MiXCR, one entry per CDR3 protein. The repertoire includes about 110,000 distinct CDR3 sequences, 11% of them detected once, and around 8% sits in the top ten. This clonotype showed up just a few times. This receptor was obtained from an adult who was a healthcare worker with PCR-confirmed SARS-CoV-2 infection or an uninfected control (not recorded which). V is TRBV18 and J is TRBJ1-6; D call uncertain. The sample was whole blood. The CDR3 sequence is CASSPDHSYNSPLHF. CDR3 nucleotide sequence: TGTGCCAGCTCACCTGACCACTCCTATAATTCACCCCTCCACTTT.